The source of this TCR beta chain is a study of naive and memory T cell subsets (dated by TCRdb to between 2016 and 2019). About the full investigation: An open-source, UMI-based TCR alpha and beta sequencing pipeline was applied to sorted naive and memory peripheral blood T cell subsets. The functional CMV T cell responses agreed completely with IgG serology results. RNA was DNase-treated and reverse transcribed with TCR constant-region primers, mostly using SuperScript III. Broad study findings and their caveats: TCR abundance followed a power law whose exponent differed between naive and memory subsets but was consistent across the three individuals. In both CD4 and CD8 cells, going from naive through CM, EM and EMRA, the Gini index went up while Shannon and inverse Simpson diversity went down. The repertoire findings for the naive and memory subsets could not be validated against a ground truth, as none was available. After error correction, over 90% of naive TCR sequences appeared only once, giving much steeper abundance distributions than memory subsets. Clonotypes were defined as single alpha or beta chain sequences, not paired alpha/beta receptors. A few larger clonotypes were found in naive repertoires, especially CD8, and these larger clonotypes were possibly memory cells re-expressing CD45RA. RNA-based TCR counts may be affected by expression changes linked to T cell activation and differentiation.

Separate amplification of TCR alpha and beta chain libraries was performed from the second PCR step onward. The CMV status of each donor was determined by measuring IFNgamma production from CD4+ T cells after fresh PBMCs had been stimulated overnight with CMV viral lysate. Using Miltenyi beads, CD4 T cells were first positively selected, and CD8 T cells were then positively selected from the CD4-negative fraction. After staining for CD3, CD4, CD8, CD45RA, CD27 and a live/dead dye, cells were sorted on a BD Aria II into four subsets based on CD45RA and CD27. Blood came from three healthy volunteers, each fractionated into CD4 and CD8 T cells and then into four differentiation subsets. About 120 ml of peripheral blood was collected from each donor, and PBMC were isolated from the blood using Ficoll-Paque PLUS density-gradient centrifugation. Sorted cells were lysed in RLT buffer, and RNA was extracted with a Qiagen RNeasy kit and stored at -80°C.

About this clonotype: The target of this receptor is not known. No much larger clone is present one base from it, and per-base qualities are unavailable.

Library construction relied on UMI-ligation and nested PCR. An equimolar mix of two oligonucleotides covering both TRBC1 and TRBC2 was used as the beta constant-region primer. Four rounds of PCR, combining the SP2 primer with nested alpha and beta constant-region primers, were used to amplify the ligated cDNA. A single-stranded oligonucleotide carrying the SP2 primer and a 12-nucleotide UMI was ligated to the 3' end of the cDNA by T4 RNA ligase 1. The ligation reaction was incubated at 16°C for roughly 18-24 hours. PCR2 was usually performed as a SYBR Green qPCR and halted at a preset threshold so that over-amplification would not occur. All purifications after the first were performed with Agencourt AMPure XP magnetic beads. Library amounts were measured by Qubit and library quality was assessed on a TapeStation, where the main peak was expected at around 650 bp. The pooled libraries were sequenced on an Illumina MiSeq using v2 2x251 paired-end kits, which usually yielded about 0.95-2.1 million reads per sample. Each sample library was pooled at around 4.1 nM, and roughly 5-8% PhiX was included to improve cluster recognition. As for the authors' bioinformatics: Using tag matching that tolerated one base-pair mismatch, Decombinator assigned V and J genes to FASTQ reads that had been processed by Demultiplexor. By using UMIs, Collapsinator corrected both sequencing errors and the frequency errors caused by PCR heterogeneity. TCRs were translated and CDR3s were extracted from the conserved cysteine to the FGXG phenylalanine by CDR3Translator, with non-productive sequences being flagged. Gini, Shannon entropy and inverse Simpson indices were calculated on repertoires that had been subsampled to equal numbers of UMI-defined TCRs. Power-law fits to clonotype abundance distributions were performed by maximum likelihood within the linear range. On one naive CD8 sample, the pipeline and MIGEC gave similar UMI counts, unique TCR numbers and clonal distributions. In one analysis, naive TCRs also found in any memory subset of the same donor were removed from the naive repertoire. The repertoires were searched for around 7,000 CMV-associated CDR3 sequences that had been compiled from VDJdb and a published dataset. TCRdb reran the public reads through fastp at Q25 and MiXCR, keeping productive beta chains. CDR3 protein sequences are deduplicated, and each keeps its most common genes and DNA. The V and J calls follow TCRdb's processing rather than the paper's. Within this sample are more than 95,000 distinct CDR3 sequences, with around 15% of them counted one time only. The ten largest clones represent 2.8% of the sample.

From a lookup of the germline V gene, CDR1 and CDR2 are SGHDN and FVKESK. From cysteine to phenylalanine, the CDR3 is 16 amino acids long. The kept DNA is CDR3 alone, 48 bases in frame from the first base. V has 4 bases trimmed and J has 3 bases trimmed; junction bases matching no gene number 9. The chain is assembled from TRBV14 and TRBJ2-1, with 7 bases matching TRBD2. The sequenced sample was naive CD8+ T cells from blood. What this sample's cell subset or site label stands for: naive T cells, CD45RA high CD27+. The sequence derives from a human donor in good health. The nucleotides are TGTGCCAGCAGCCGCAGCACTAGCGTCCTCTACAATGAGCAGTTCTTC. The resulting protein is CASSRSTSVLYNEQFF.